The present entry profiles one TCR beta chain with its context. TCRdb's table, derived via immunoSEQ multiplex PCR, lists solely in-frame clones and lacks some. This table holds 220,000 or so clones, over 70% found once. The data originate from a study of blood T cell repertoires in COVID-19. Turning to the study itself: Whether acute or convalescent, the COVID-19 samples came from the United States, Italy and Spain. Sample material is recorded as cDNA or gDNA derived from T cells, B-cell-depleted T cells, or PBMCs.

The CDR3 is made up of 13 amino acids. Looked up from germline, CDR1 is MDHEN and CDR2 is SYDVKM. V lost 7 bases and J 3 bases, leaving 12 bases between the germline ends. V usage is TRBV28 and J usage is TRBJ1-2; D gene uncertain. Sequencing was performed on peripheral blood. The sequence was obtained from a woman between 70 and 85 years old with acute or convalescent COVID-19. CDR3 amino acids: CASKTSGDYGYTF. CDR3 DNA sequence: TGTGCCAGCAAAACGTCAGGTGACTATGGCTACACCTTC.